The T cell receptor (beta chain) under discussion was sequenced for a study of cytomegalovirus exposure and HLA in healthy donors. General study results and limits: Clonal expansion, a later analysis showed, was greater in HLA-associated TCR beta chains than in equally common others.

Primers: 60 Vbeta forward and 13 Jbeta reverse. Sequenced by immunoSEQ multiplex PCR; TCRdb stores in-frame clones only, minus some. The table records some 35,000 clones, 53% of them present only once. CDR1 and CDR2 from the germline V gene are SGHTA and FQGNSA. This CDR3 spans 15 amino acids. Germline trimming cut 5 bases from V and 6 bases from J; bases unmatched to any gene: 9. A word on this clone: Its antigen is unidentified.

The V and J genes are TRBV7-2 and TRBJ2-5; TRBD2 matches at 10 bases. The clonotype comes from a woman between 40 and 55 years old in good health and CMV-seropositive. Sequencing input: PBMCs. CDR3 sequence reads: CASSRPSGGHKTQYF. The CDR3 nucleotides read TGTGCCAGCAGCCGACCTAGCGGGGGCCATAAGACCCAGTACTTC.